The 28 T cell receptor beta chains below all came from one sample that was sequenced in a study of blood T cells in healthy people across ages. Primers used in a second PCR of roughly 6 to 11 cycles were a sample-barcoded 5' primer and a J-beta primer mix. TCRdb fed the 5' RACE reads into MiXCR, producing one record per CDR3 protein. The sample gives some 1,500,000 distinct CDR3 sequences, approximately 43% of which show up once; less than 5% is in the top ten. Material for sequencing was blood. The receptor source for this set is a woman under 30 in good health.

There are a few counts of this clonotype. The chain couples TRBV9 to TRBJ2-3; perhaps TRBD2 as D (6 bases). Trimming pared 3 bases from V and 2 bases from J, leaving 13 bases between. Germline V CDR1 and CDR2: SGDLS, YYNGEE. This CDR3 has 15 amino acids. This CDR3 reads CASSESEGSTDTQYF. The CDR3 DNA reads as TGTGCCAGCAGCGAATCGGAGGGTTCCACAGATACGCAGTATTTT.

The rearrangement links TRBV6-1 to TRBJ1-1; no clear D gene. Trimming stripped 1 base from V and 2 bases from J, with 8 bases between. The germline V gene encodes CDR1 MNHNS and CDR2 SASEGT. The CDR3 consists of 14 residues. In DNA, the CDR3 is TGTGCCAGCAGTGAAGGGCCGGATAACACTGAAGCTTTCTTT. Translating it yields CASSEGPDNTEAFF.

V is TRBV6-6 and J is TRBJ2-1, with 7 bases lining up with TRBD1. CDR3 length: 13 residues. Germline V gene lookup returns CDR1 MNHNY and CDR2 SVGAGI (reference sequence). V was clipped by 9 bases and J by 5 bases; unmatched bases: 7. DNA of the CDR3: TGTGCCAGTCGACAGGGTGCGAACAATGAGCAGTTCTTC. Encoded protein: CASRQGANNEQFF.

The chain has TRBV28 and TRBJ1-1; TRBD1 is a possible D gene (6 bases). Between the trimmed V and J ends, which lost 3 bases and 1 base, there was a span of 9 bases. The length of the CDR3 is 14 residues. Germline-derived CDR1 and CDR2 are MDHEN and SYDVKM. CDR3 loop: CASSFGGPNTEAFF. CDR3 bases: TGTGCCAGCAGTTTTGGGGGCCCGAACACTGAAGCTTTCTTT.

This clonotype showed up just a few times. This chain links TRBV7-9 with TRBJ2-3, with TRBD2 identical over 7 bases. Looked up from germline, CDR1 is SEHNR and CDR2 is FQNEAQ (reference sequence). This CDR3 has 17 amino acids. V dropped 1 base and J dropped 3; count of bases not matched to a gene: 10. CDR3 region: CASSLVPDPGGTDTQYF. In DNA form, the CDR3 reads TGTGCCAGCAGCTTAGTCCCTGACCCGGGAGGAACAGATACGCAGTATTTT.

Remarks on this clonotype: This may arise from a read error, as a much more abundant clone is one base away. V and J are TRBV20-1 and TRBJ1-2, with D possibly TRBD1 on 6 matching bases. Deletions cut 1 base from V and 5 bases from J, with 20 bases between. The CDR3 runs to 16 residues. Per germline, CDR1 DFQATT and CDR2 SNEGSKA (reference sequence). As DNA, the CDR3 is TGCAGTGCTAGAGGTCACAATAAGAACAGGGTTTATGGCTACACCTTC. Translating it yields CSARGHNKNRVYGYTF.

This clonotype has a count of ten or more. The chain uses TRBV9 and TRBJ2-1; 10 bases are a match to TRBD2. The CDR3 consists of 17 residues. V shed 2 bases, J shed 7 bases, and the junction held 12 bases outside the gene matches. From germline, CDR1 is SGDLS and CDR2 YYNGEE. CDR3 region: CASSVRPSGGYANEQFF. CDR3 sequence (DNA): TGTGCCAGCAGCGTGAGACCTAGCGGGGGATACGCTAATGAGCAGTTCTTC.

This clonotype was detected ten times or more. This chain links TRBV4-3 with TRBJ2-7; a weak D match, TRBD2 (6 bases). V was cut by 0 bases and J by 4 bases, with 10 bases left in between. This CDR3 comprises 14 residues. Per germline, CDR1 LGHNA and CDR2 YSLEER. The CDR3 DNA reads TGCGCCAGCAGCCAAGAGGGCGGGGAGTACGAGCAGTACTTC. It encodes CASSQEGGEYEQYF.

The rearrangement uses TRBV6-1 and TRBJ2-2, with D maybe TRBD2 (5 bases). Germline V gene data show CDR1 as MNHNS and CDR2 as SASEGT. V lost 7 bases and J 2 bases, leaving 8 bases between the germline ends. This CDR3 is 13 amino acids long. This chain's CDR3 is CASTRENTGELFF. DNA for the CDR3: TGTGCCAGCACCCGGGAAAACACCGGGGAGCTGTTTTTT.

Concerning this clonotype itself: A much larger clone is a single base away; this may be a read error. The rearrangement links TRBV25-1 to TRBJ2-4; D remains unclear. This CDR3 comprises 11 residues. The germline CDR1 and CDR2 sequences are MGHDK and SYGVNS. V was cut by 6 bases and J by 8 bases, with 8 bases left in between. The CDR3 DNA reads TGTGCCAGCAGCCAAGGGTACATTCAGTACTTC. This sequence encodes CASSQGYIQYF.

This clonotype was picked up a small number of times. The rearrangement links TRBV29-1 to TRBJ2-7; a weak D match, TRBD1 (6 bases). The V gene lost 5 bases and the J gene lost 0 bases, with 14 bases spanning the gap. There are 14 residues in the CDR3. Germline CDR1 is SQVTM and CDR2 is ANQGSEA. This CDR3 is CSVLYRDNSYEQYF. The CDR3 nucleotides are TGCAGCGTTCTCTACCGGGACAACTCCTACGAGCAGTACTTC.

The chain couples TRBV3-1 to TRBJ2-3; a possible D gene is TRBD2 (5 bases). V dropped 3 bases and J dropped 5 bases, with 21 bases sitting between them. Germline V gene data show CDR1 as LGHDT and CDR2 as YNNKEL (reference sequence). This CDR3 comprises 17 residues. Here the CDR3 reads CASSQTGGYTFIDTQYF. The CDR3 DNA is TGTGCCAGCAGCCAGACCGGCGGGTACACTTTCATAGATACGCAGTATTTT.

The rearrangement joins TRBV7-9 to TRBJ2-7; D may be TRBD2 (6 bases). V lost 5 bases, J lost 3 bases, and 20 bases lay in between. This CDR3 comprises 16 residues. The germline V gene has CDR1 SEHNR and CDR2 FQNEAQ (reference sequence). CDR3 DNA sequence: TGTGCCAGCAGCGAGGAGGGGCAACCTCGCTTCTACGAGCAGTACTTC. Its translation is CASSEEGQPRFYEQYF.

The table lists this clonotype with a few counts. This rearrangement joins TRBV10-3 to TRBJ2-3; 8 positions match TRBD2. This CDR3 is 16 amino acids long. CDR1 is ENHRY and CDR2 is SYGVKD in the germline V gene. V dropped 0 bases and J dropped 1; count of bases not matched to a gene: 3. CDR3 in amino acids: CAISESGGLGTDTQYF. CDR3 nucleotide sequence: TGTGCCATCAGTGAGTCAGGGGGACTAGGCACAGATACGCAGTATTTT.

To note about this clonotype: One base away lies a much larger clone, so this may be a sequencing read error. V is TRBV27 and J is TRBJ1-2; D gene uncertain. The V and J ends lost 5 bases and 4 bases respectively, with 17 bases between them. The CDR3 extends over 15 amino acids. CDR1 is MNHEY, CDR2 SMNVEV, per germline (reference sequence). CDR3 nucleotides: TGTGCCAGCAGTCCGCCGAGTACAGCTTTCTATGGCTACACCTTC. Translated, it gives CASSPPSTAFYGYTF.

This clonotype was seen just once. The chain has TRBV4-2 and TRBJ1-2, with unresolved D. Trimming left V 1 base short and J 4 bases short, with 10 bases between. Per germline, CDR1 LGHNA and CDR2 YNFKEQ. The CDR3 has 14 residues. CDR3 loop: CASSQARSGYGYTF. Here the CDR3 DNA reads TGTGCCAGCAGCCAAGCTCGGAGTGGCTATGGCTACACCTTC.

The V and J genes are TRBV6-2 or TRBV6-3 and TRBJ2-5; 7 bases align to TRBD2. The last part of the DNA fits TRBJ2-1 better; the J call may be wrong. This CDR3 spans 16 amino acids. Germline V gene data show CDR1 as MNHEY and CDR2 as SVGEGT. The CDR3 here is CASKKVGGLLQETQFF. The CDR3 region has the DNA TGTGCCAGCAAAAAGGTTGGGGGACTACTCCAAGAGACCCAGTTCTTC.

A word on this clonotype: One junction end does not reproduce the germline sequence, and a read error may be involved. This sequence joins TRBV12-3 or TRBV12-4 and TRBJ1-2; 8 bases are shared with TRBD1. The CDR3 extends over 12 amino acids. The CDR3 nucleotides read TGTGTCAGCAGGAACAGGGGGTTTGGCTACACCTTC. Protein product: CVSRNRGFGYTF.

The CDR3 region is CASSQDISNQPQHF. CDR3 bases: TGCGCCAGCAGCCAAGATATTAGCAATCAGCCCCAGCATTTT. The V gene is TRBV4-1, the J gene TRBJ1-5; D uncertain. The CDR3 is made up of 14 amino acids. The V gene's germline CDR1 is MGHRA and CDR2 YSYEKL. The V end was cut by 0 bases, the J end by 0 bases, with 3 bases between.

J is TRBJ1-4 and V is TRBV29-1; D not resolved. Germline V lookup: CDR1 SQVTM, CDR2 ANQGSEA. The CDR3 is 13 amino acids. The ends were cut back, 4 bases at V and 8 bases at J, with 14 bases in the middle. Written as DNA, the CDR3 is TGCAGCGTTGGGGAGACCCTCAACGAAAAACTGTTTTTT. It translates to CSVGETLNEKLFF.

The rearrangement links TRBV6-1 to TRBJ1-5, with D uncertain. Germline V gives CDR1 MNHNS, CDR2 SASEGT. This CDR3 comprises 17 residues. V was clipped by 5 bases and J by 4 bases, with 21 bases between them. The CDR3 spells CASSPRYGGMVNQPQHF. In DNA, the CDR3 is TGTGCCAGCAGTCCCCGTTATGGAGGGATGGTTAATCAGCCCCAGCATTTT.

This clonotype was counted between two and nine times. The chain combines TRBV7-2 with TRBJ2-7; D uncertain. Germline V gene data show CDR1 as SGHTA and CDR2 as FQGNSA. This CDR3 comprises 13 residues. The germline V and J ends were trimmed by 1 base and 5 bases, with 9 bases remaining between them. The CDR3, as DNA: TGTGCCAGCAGCTTAGTCCCTAATGACGAGCAGTACTTC. Encoded protein: CASSLVPNDEQYF. Supplemented by reference TRBV7-2 and TRBJ2-7, the full variable domain reads GAGVSQSPSNKVTEKGKDVELRCDPISGHTALYWYRQSLGQGLEFLIYFQGNSAPDKSGLPSDRFSAERTGGSVSTLTIQRTQQEDSAVYLCASSLVPNDEQYFGPGTRLTVT.

This clonotype is a singleton in its sample. The chain carries TRBV24-1 and TRBJ2-3; tentatively, D is TRBD1 (5 bases). CDR3 length: 14 amino acids. Germline lookup yields CDR1 KGHDR and CDR2 SFDVKD. V gave up 3 bases and J gave up 8 bases, with 14 bases separating them. The DNA of the CDR3 is TGTGCCACCAGTGATCAGACAGCCCAGGGTACGCAGTATTTT. It encodes CATSDQTAQGTQYF.

The chain joins TRBV29-1 to TRBJ2-5, with TRBD2 as a possible D gene (5 bases). CDR1 SQVTM and CDR2 ANQGSEA come from the germline V gene. The CDR3 extends over 14 amino acids. Between the trimmed V and J ends, which lost 5 bases and 1 base, there was a span of 14 bases. CDR3 in DNA: TGCAGCGTTTGTTCCCCGGGGTCCCAAGAGACCCAGTACTTC. Translating it yields CSVCSPGSQETQYF.

In its sample, this clonotype was seen a few times. V and J are TRBV7-6 and TRBJ2-1; unclear D gene. Trimming pared 0 bases from V and 9 bases from J, leaving 9 bases between. The CDR3 consists of 13 residues. CDR1 is SGHVS, CDR2 FNYEAQ, per germline. As DNA, the CDR3 is TGTGCCAGCAGCTTAGCCATCGTGGGTGAGCAGTTCTTC. This sequence encodes CASSLAIVGEQFF.

The rearrangement links TRBV6-1 to TRBJ2-1; D unresolved. The CDR3 is made up of 13 amino acids. The V gene lost 7 bases and the J gene lost 7 bases, with 14 bases spanning the gap. Germline CDR1 MNHNS, CDR2 SASEGT. In DNA, the CDR3 is TGTGCCAGCACTCTCTCGATATCTAATGAGCAGTTCTTC. As protein: CASTLSISNEQFF.

The gene calls are TRBV4-1 and TRBJ2-3, with 9 bases aligning to TRBD2. The CDR3 covers 15 residues. The J segment lost 7 bases and the V segment lost 1 base, leaving 6 bases of the junction unmatched. Germline V lookup: CDR1 MGHRA, CDR2 YSYEKL. In DNA form, the CDR3 reads TGCGCCAGCAGCCAAGTAGCGGGGGATACTAATACGCAGTATTTT. This gives the protein CASSQVAGDTNTQYF.

The rearrangement joins TRBV20-1 to TRBJ2-7; D perhaps matches TRBD2 (6 bases). The V and J ends lost 6 bases and 4 bases respectively, with 22 bases between them. This CDR3 has 15 residues. Looked up from germline, CDR1 is DFQATT and CDR2 is SNEGSKA (reference sequence). DNA of the CDR3: TGCAGTGCCCTTACGGGAGTAGCGGCTTTTTACGAGCAGTACTTC. Its translation: CSALTGVAAFYEQYF.